This paragraph covers one TCR beta chain sequence. CDR1 is SGHNT, CDR2 YENEEA, per germline. This CDR3 is built from 15 residues. No coding sequence is recorded. This specimen belongs to a study of synovial regulatory T cells in juvenile arthritis. Clones were read by immunoSEQ multiplex PCR, and TCRdb kept only the in-frame ones, dropping some. The record lists roughly 8,000 clones, of which the ten most abundant hold roughly 1.5%. Material for sequencing was Treg cells from blood. As for subset: remaining (HLA-DR-negative) circulating blood Treg cells. This TCR was recovered from a donor under 30 with juvenile idiopathic arthritis. This rearrangement joins TRBV11-3 to TRBJ2-7. The CDR3 protein is CASSPGRGNSYEQYF. Full variable domain (missing parts from reference TRBV11-3 and TRBJ2-7): EAGVVQSPRYKIIEKKQPVAFWCNPISGHNTLYWYLQNLGQGPELLIRYENEEAVDDSQLPKDRFSAERLKGVDSTLKIQPAELGDSAVYLCASSPGRGNSYEQYFGPGTRLTVT.